Given below is one TCR beta chain in context. These data originate in a study of T cell changes during pregnancy in multiple sclerosis. Produced via immunoSEQ multiplex PCR; TCRdb's table is partial and in-frame only. In the table there are about 15,000 clones, about 80% of which are singletons. The CDR3 is made up of 16 amino acids. Deletions cut 8 bases from V and 7 bases from J, with 23 bases between. From germline, CDR1 is MRHNA and CDR2 SNTAGT. The clonotype originates from a female donor in good health, enrolled as a control in a pregnancy study. V usage is TRBV6-4 and J usage is TRBJ2-2; possibly TRBD2 for D (6 bases). The specimen was CD8+ T cells from peripheral blood mononuclear cells, collected after pregnancy. The CDR3 loop is CASSTDGGQPSGELFF. The DNA for the CDR3 is TGTGCCAGCTCCACCGACGGGGGTCAACCAAGCGGGGAGCTGTTTTTT.